A single count supports the clone carrying this TCR beta chain. Residents of about two dozen US areas, aged about 18 to 100 years, made up the participants. In assigning cohorts, the study relied on participant-reported clinical history. This entry comes from a study of blood T cell repertoires in COVID-19. Study as a whole: PBMCs, B-cell-depleted T cells, or T cells were the source of the cDNA or gDNA that made up the material.

The germline V and J ends were trimmed by 4 bases and 0 bases, with 11 bases remaining between them. This CDR3 contains 15 residues. Germline CDR1 and CDR2: SEHNR and FQNEAQ (reference sequence). This table comes from immunoSEQ multiplex PCR, and its TCRdb copy is limited to in-frame clones, with some not included. Counted here are 150,000 to 200,000 clones, roughly 82% occurring once; the ten biggest clones make up about 5.5%. The rearrangement links TRBV7-9 to TRBJ2-3; D perhaps matches TRBD2 (6 bases). Sequencing was carried out using PBMCs or T cells enriched from blood (not recorded which). The clonotype originates from a woman between 55 and 75 years old with acute COVID-19. The chain's CDR3 is CASSSGLHSTDTQYF. The CDR3 bases are TGTGCCAGCAGCTCGGGACTCCATAGCACAGATACGCAGTATTTT.